The 24 T cell receptor beta chains in this list originate from one sample, sequenced in a study of cytomegalovirus exposure and HLA in healthy donors. The study ran its PCR with 60 Vbeta and 13 Jbeta primers. The method was immunoSEQ multiplex PCR; TCRdb's version includes in-frame clones alone and lacks a portion of them. The table for this sample gives approximately 80,000 clones. Sequencing input: PBMCs. Receptors originate from a woman younger than 45 in good health and CMV-seronegative.

Worth noting for this clone: Other DNA sequences in this sample translate to the same CDR3. The V gene is TRBV4-1, the J gene TRBJ1-2; possibly TRBD1 for D (5 bases). Germline-derived CDR1 and CDR2 are MGHRA and YSYEKL. V gave up 3 bases and J gave up 4 bases, with 12 bases separating them. The CDR3 is 14 residues long. CDR3 coding DNA: TGCGCCAGCAGCCAGTCAGGGACTCGCTATGGCTACACCTTC. Translation gives CASSQSGTRYGYTF.

The chain carries TRBV6-5 and TRBJ1-2; 10 positions match TRBD1. The CDR3 contains 13 residues. V shed 4 bases, J shed 6 bases, and the junction held 2 bases outside the gene matches. The V gene's germline CDR1 is MNHEY and CDR2 SVGAGI. CDR3 sequence (DNA): TGTGCCAGCAGTTCTGGACAGGGGGATGGCTACACCTTC. It specifies CASSSGQGDGYTF.

V usage is TRBV7-2 and J usage is TRBJ2-3; 9 bases are a match to TRBD2. The CDR3 length is 15 residues. V was clipped by 2 bases and J by 2 bases; unmatched bases: 2. Germline assignment: CDR1 SGHTA and CDR2 FQGNSA. The CDR3 is CASSLQRGVTDTQYF. The CDR3 coding sequence is TGTGCCAGCAGCTTACAGCGGGGGGTCACAGATACGCAGTATTTT.

The V gene is TRBV6-1, the J gene TRBJ2-7; 10 bases line up with TRBD1. This CDR3 has 14 amino acids. CDR1 is MNHNS and CDR2 is SASEGT in the germline V gene. Trimming cost V 4 bases and J 7 bases; bases outside gene matches: 7. CDR3 in amino acids: CASSVDRGYEEQYF. Here the CDR3 DNA reads TGTGCCAGCAGTGTGGACAGGGGGTATGAAGAGCAGTACTTC.

The chain combines TRBV5-1 with TRBJ2-5; D is possibly TRBD1 (6 bases). The J call could be wrong; TRBJ2-7 is a better fit for the DNA end. CDR3 length: 14 residues. From germline, CDR1 is SGHRS and CDR2 YFSETQ. The CDR3 is CASSLIQGSYEQYF. CDR3 DNA sequence: TGCGCCAGCAGCTTGATTCAGGGGTCCTACGAGCAGTACTTC.

The chain carries TRBV14 and TRBJ2-7, with a possible D match to TRBD2 (5 bases). CDR1 and CDR2 (germline): SGHDN, FVKESK. V dropped 1 base and J dropped 6 bases, with 13 bases sitting between them. The CDR3 extends over 14 amino acids. The CDR3, as DNA: TGTGCCAGCAGCCAAGTCGTAAACAGCGGCGAGCAGTACTTC. Its protein is CASSQVVNSGEQYF.

V usage is TRBV19 and J usage is TRBJ2-1; 9 bases line up with TRBD2. The CDR3 runs 16 residues. CDR1 and CDR2 from the germline V gene are LNHDA and SQIVND (reference sequence). Trimming took 5 bases from V and 7 from J; bases not matched to a gene: 12. CDR3 in amino acids: CASSPLAGGRVNEQFF. The CDR3 region has the DNA TGTGCCAGTAGTCCTTTGGCGGGAGGGAGGGTGAATGAGCAGTTCTTC.

The chain is built from TRBV4-1 and TRBJ1-1; 9 bases are a match to TRBD1. The CDR3 is 16 amino acids. Germline V CDR1 and CDR2: MGHRA, YSYEKL. J lost 3 bases, V lost 2 bases, and 7 bases had no gene match. The CDR3 sequence: CASSQLGDREDTEAFF. CDR3 nucleotide sequence: TGCGCCAGCAGCCAACTCGGGGACAGGGAGGACACTGAAGCTTTCTTT.

V is TRBV30 and J is TRBJ2-1; weak D call: TRBD2 (5 bases). V was clipped by 1 base and J by 8 bases, with 9 bases between them. Germline V gene lookup returns CDR1 GTSNPN and CDR2 SVGIG (reference sequence). The CDR3 runs to 12 residues. CDR3 residues: CAWSGTSDEQFF. CDR3 in DNA: TGTGCCTGGAGTGGGACTTCCGATGAGCAGTTCTTC. Full variable domain (outside the CDR3, taken from reference TRBV30 and TRBJ2-1): SQTIHQWPATLVQPVGSPLSLECTVEGTSNPNLYWYRQAAGRGLQLLFYSVGIGQISSEVPQNLSASRPQDRQFILSSKKLLLSDSGFYLCAWSGTSDEQFFGPGTRLTVL.

This chain uses TRBV7-9 with TRBJ1-2, with unresolved D. Germline values: CDR1 SEHNR, CDR2 FQNEAQ (reference sequence). The CDR3 has 15 residues. The V gene lost 5 bases and the J gene lost 8 bases, with 21 bases spanning the gap. This chain's CDR3 is CASSPTRSPLGGYTF. The CDR3 DNA follows: TGTGCCAGCAGCCCCACCAGGTCGCCCCTCGGAGGCTACACCTTC. The entire variable domain, with the rest obtained from reference TRBV7-9 and TRBJ1-2, is as follows: DTGVSQNPRHKITKRGQNVTFRCDPISEHNRLYWYRQTLGQGPEFLTYFQNEAQLEKSRLLSDRFSAERPKGSFSTLEIQRTEQGDSAMYLCASSPTRSPLGGYTFGSGTRLTVV.

CDR3 region: CASRATGDSGNTIYF. The CDR3 coding sequence is TGTGCCAGCAGGGCGACAGGGGACTCTGGAAACACCATATATTTT. This chain uses TRBV6-5 with TRBJ1-3; 8 bases are a match to TRBD1. Germline lookup yields CDR1 MNHEY and CDR2 SVGAGI. J was trimmed by 0 bases and V by 6 bases; bases with no gene match: 4. The CDR3 has 15 residues.

The J gene is TRBJ1-1, the V gene TRBV7-6; D is unclear. The CDR3 runs to 13 residues. Germline V gene sequence: CDR1 SGHVS, CDR2 FNYEAQ. Trimming pared 5 bases from V and 1 base from J, leaving 8 bases between. The CDR3: CASSQTQNTEAFF. CDR3 DNA sequence: TGTGCCAGCAGCCAGACACAGAACACTGAAGCTTTCTTT.

The V and J genes are TRBV30 and TRBJ2-7, with 10 bases matching TRBD1. Losses at the gene ends were 0 bases for V and 3 bases for J; bases not matched to a gene: 8. The CDR3 has 16 residues. Germline V CDR1 and CDR2: GTSNPN, SVGIG (reference sequence). This CDR3 is CAWSVLRTGGYYEQYF. CDR3 DNA: TGTGCCTGGAGTGTACTTCGGACAGGGGGGTACTACGAGCAGTACTTC. The whole variable domain, remainder taken from reference TRBV30 and TRBJ2-7, is SQTIHQWPATLVQPVGSPLSLECTVEGTSNPNLYWYRQAAGRGLQLLFYSVGIGQISSEVPQNLSASRPQDRQFILSSKKLLLSDSGFYLCAWSVLRTGGYYEQYFGPGTRLTVT.

The CDR3 DNA follows: TGTGCCAGCAGTTACTCGAGCGGCGCCTCCTACGAGCAGTACTTC. Its protein product is CASSYSSGASYEQYF. The V and J genes are TRBV6-5 and TRBJ2-7, with D maybe TRBD2 (5 bases). The V and J ends lost 0 bases and 0 bases respectively, with 9 bases between them. CDR3 length equals 15 residues. In germline, CDR1 is MNHEY, CDR2 SVGAGI.

The J gene is TRBJ1-1, the V gene TRBV30; weak D call: TRBD1 (6 bases). Trimming shortened V by 2 bases and J by 7 bases, and 11 bases separated the two germline ends. This CDR3 is 12 amino acids long. CDR1 is GTSNPN and CDR2 is SVGIG in the germline V gene (reference sequence). Here the CDR3 reads CAWSPGGGEAFF. The CDR3 DNA reads as TGTGCCTGGAGTCCGGGGGGCGGTGAAGCTTTCTTT.

V usage is TRBV19 and J usage is TRBJ1-1; D is unresolved. V lost 10 bases and J 0 bases, leaving 15 bases between the germline ends. Germline V gene lookup returns CDR1 LNHDA and CDR2 SQIVND (reference sequence). The CDR3 loop spans 14 amino acids. The CDR3 DNA reads TGTGCCACCCTTAGGGAGGGAGTGAACACTGAAGCTTTCTTT. Amino acid sequence: CATLREGVNTEAFF.

This chain links TRBV6-1 with TRBJ1-5, with D possibly being TRBD1 (5 bases). CDR1 and CDR2 (germline): MNHNS, SASEGT. The CDR3 consists of 15 residues. Between the trimmed V and J ends, which lost 7 bases and 2 bases, there was a span of 15 bases. The CDR3 sequence is CASTLAGFGNQPQHF. The CDR3 coding sequence is TGTGCCAGCACTTTAGCAGGGTTTGGCAATCAGCCCCAGCATTTT.

The chain has TRBV19 and TRBJ2-2, with 7 positions matching TRBD1. The CDR3 length is 17 residues. After removal of 2 bases from V and 7 bases from J, the junction contained 13 bases not matched to a gene. Germline V gene lookup returns CDR1 LNHDA and CDR2 SQIVND (reference sequence). CDR3 sequence: CASSIQGVGRSGGELFF. In nucleotides, the CDR3 is TGTGCCAGTAGTATACAGGGGGTAGGAAGAAGTGGCGGGGAGCTGTTTTTT. The full variable domain, in which reference TRBV19 and TRBJ2-2 provide the parts outside the CDR3, is DGGITQSPKYLFRKEGQNVTLSCEQNLNHDAMYWYRQDPGQGLRLIYYSQIVNDFQKGDIAEGYSVSREKKESFPLTVTSAQKNPTAFYLCASSIQGVGRSGGELFFGEGSRLTVL.

With regard to this clone: The junction does not match germline at one end; this may be a read error. V and J are TRBV18 and TRBJ2-1; TRBD2 matches 9 bases. Germline values: CDR1 KGHSH, CDR2 LQKENI. The length of the CDR3 is 16 residues. The CDR3 here is CASAPQGLASDNEQFF. The CDR3 DNA follows: TGTGCCAGCGCACCTCAGGGACTAGCATCCGACAATGAGCAGTTCTTC. Full variable domain (remainder filled in from reference TRBV18 and TRBJ2-1): NAGVMQNPRHLVRRRGQEARLRCSPMKGHSHVYWYRQLPEEGLKFMVYLQKENIIDESGMPKERFSAEFPKEGPSILRIQQVVRGDSAAYFCASAPQGLASDNEQFFGPGTRLTVL.

V gene TRBV30 combines with J gene TRBJ2-1, with TRBD2 matching over 12 bases. Trimming cost V 2 bases and J 7 bases; bases outside gene matches: 6. CDR3 length: 15 residues. The V gene's germline CDR1 is GTSNPN and CDR2 SVGIG (reference sequence). CDR3: CAWSLAGGPRNEQFF. DNA for the CDR3: TGTGCCTGGAGTCTAGCGGGAGGGCCCAGGAATGAGCAGTTCTTC.

The J gene is TRBJ1-1, the V gene TRBV5-4; no reliable D call. V lost 0 bases, J lost 1 base, and 10 bases lay in between. The CDR3 totals 15 residues. From germline, CDR1 is SGHNT and CDR2 YYREEE (reference sequence). The CDR3 protein is CASSLDSAGNTEAFF. Written as DNA, the CDR3 is TGTGCCAGCAGCTTGGACTCGGCAGGGAACACTGAAGCTTTCTTT.

The chain employs TRBV6-1 and TRBJ2-5; weak D call: TRBD1 (6 bases). The germline V gene has CDR1 MNHNS and CDR2 SASEGT. This CDR3 contains 13 residues. V was pared by 7 bases and J by 4 bases, with 13 bases between. The CDR3 reads CASIGQKVETQYF. CDR3 nucleotides: TGTGCCAGCATTGGACAGAAGGTAGAGACCCAGTACTTC.

This chain uses TRBV30 with TRBJ2-2; the match to TRBD2 covers 8 bases. The CDR3 loop spans 13 amino acids. Trimming at V came to 8 bases and at J to 5 bases, leaving 7 bases not matched to a gene. Germline V lookup: CDR1 GTSNPN, CDR2 SVGIG (reference sequence). CDR3 loop: CAGSGGRTGELFF. CDR3 bases: TGTGCCGGATCGGGGGGGCGGACCGGGGAGCTGTTTTTT.

The chain carries TRBV5-6 and TRBJ2-3; D is ambiguous. The CDR3 spans 13 residues. Germline V gives CDR1 SGHDT, CDR2 YYEEEE. V lost 4 bases and J 2 bases, leaving 8 bases between the germline ends. The CDR3 loop reads CASSQKLTDTQYF. The DNA for the CDR3 is TGTGCCAGCAGCCAAAAACTCACAGATACGCAGTATTTT.